What follows is one T cell receptor beta chain and its context. Germline V gives CDR1 SGHVS, CDR2 FNYEAQ. This CDR3 spans 11 amino acids. V lost 5 bases, J lost 8 bases, and 9 bases lay in between. Libraries were prepared by immunoSEQ multiplex PCR; TCRdb keeps only in-frame clonotypes and omits some of them. The profile shows 80,000 to 130,000 clones, 80% to 90% of them singletons. The sample belongs to a study of blood T cell repertoires in COVID-19. Individuals aged about 18 to 89 years were recruited from around 22 US areas. The chain joins TRBV7-6 to TRBJ1-1; a weak D match, TRBD1 (6 bases). The source is a woman aged 50 to 60 who had recovered from COVID-19. Sequencing was carried out using PBMCs or T cells enriched from blood (not recorded which). CDR3 nucleotides: TGTGCCAGCAGCCTCGGGACAGAAGCTTTCTTT. Protein sequence: CASSLGTEAFF.